These 2 T cell receptor beta chains share one sample of origin, sequenced in a study of shared clonotypes between healthy human individuals. Assay: immunoSEQ multiplex PCR; the TCRdb copy retains only in-frame clones and omits some. This table holds roughly 2.2 million clones, roughly 93% found once. The sequencing sample was made of naive CD4+ T cells from PBMCs. Subset of the sample: CD45RA+ positively selected. These receptors were obtained from a man between 18 and 35 years old in good health. Some clones in this sample may be carry-over from other donors' samples.

This clone has a handful of counts. The V call is TRBV7-8, the J call TRBJ1-1; D may be TRBD1 (5 bases). The CDR3 loop spans 13 amino acids. V gave up 4 bases and J gave up 7 bases, with 13 bases separating them. Per the germline V gene, CDR1 is SGHVS and CDR2 is FQNEAQ. The CDR3 region has the DNA TGTGCCAGCAGCTCCCCGGGACGTAATGAAGCTTTCTTT. Amino acid sequence: CASSSPGRNEAFF. The whole variable domain, filled in from reference TRBV7-8 and TRBJ1-1, reads GAGVSQSPRYKVAKRGQDVALRCDPISGHVSLFWYQQALGQGPEFLTYFQNEAQLDKSGLPSDRFFAERPEGSVSTLKIQRTQQEDSAVYLCASSSPGRNEAFFGQGTRLTVV.

In nucleotides, the CDR3 is TGTGCCAGCAGCTTCCGGGACAGGGCGATCTATGGCTACACCTTC. Translation: CASSFRDRAIYGYTF. V gene TRBV13 combines with J gene TRBJ1-2, with 9 bases matching TRBD1. Germline V gives CDR1 PRHDT, CDR2 FYEKMQ (reference sequence). This CDR3 spans 15 amino acids. V trimming: 3 bases; J trimming: 4 bases; junction bases outside the gene matches: 6.